Presented here are 20 T cell receptor beta chains from one specimen sequenced in a study of T cells after somatic rescue of genetic block. Profiling relied on immunoSEQ multiplex PCR, and the TCRdb table lists in-frame clones only, not all of them. The data contain about 7,000 clones, 70% to 90% of them singletons. The sample comprised peripheral blood mononuclear cells (PBMCs). These receptors were obtained from a boy younger than 18.

This clone was seen a single time. The chain employs TRBV5-1 and TRBJ2-1, with 8 bases fitting TRBD2. The germline CDR1 and CDR2 sequences are SGHRS and YFSETQ. The length of the CDR3 is 15 residues. V lost 4 bases, J lost 6 bases, and 9 bases stayed unmatched. The CDR3 bases are TGCGCCAGCAGCCCCTCTGCGGGAGGTGTCAATGAGCAGTTCTTC. Translated, it gives CASSPSAGGVNEQFF.

The sample holds one count of this clone. The chain carries TRBV28 and TRBJ1-2; unclear D gene. Germline CDR1 and CDR2: MDHEN and SYDVKM. The CDR3 totals 12 residues. With 7 bases removed from V and 0 bases from J, the gap between germline ends came to 6 bases. For the CDR3, the DNA is TGTGCCAGCACCGAAACTAACTATGGCTACACCTTC. This codes for CASTETNYGYTF.

V is TRBV4-1 and J is TRBJ2-7; 9 nucleotides match TRBD1. CDR3 length: 16 residues. Trimming took 0 bases from V and 4 from J; bases not matched to a gene: 7. Germline V gene lookup returns CDR1 MGHRA and CDR2 YSYEKL. The CDR3 loop is CASSQDGTGGAYEQYF. The CDR3 DNA follows: TGCGCCAGCAGCCAAGATGGCACAGGGGGCGCGTACGAGCAGTACTTC.

This clone appeared a single time. The genes are TRBV9 and TRBJ2-2; D remains ambiguous. V was trimmed by 1 base and J by 2 bases, leaving 12 bases between them. Per germline, CDR1 SGDLS and CDR2 YYNGEE. The CDR3 sequence is 16 residues long. The chain's CDR3 is CASSVSVIINTGELFF. In DNA form, the CDR3 reads TGTGCCAGCAGCGTATCGGTAATCATAAACACCGGGGAGCTGTTTTTT.

V usage is TRBV7-9 and J usage is TRBJ2-7; the D is unclear. V gave up 5 bases and J gave up 4 bases, with 12 bases separating them. The CDR3 sequence is 13 residues long. Germline CDR1 is SEHNR and CDR2 is FQNEAQ (reference sequence). Here the CDR3 reads CASSHPGFYEQYF. CDR3 sequence (DNA): TGTGCCAGCAGCCACCCTGGGTTTTACGAGCAGTACTTC.

The CDR3 coding sequence is TGTGCCAGCTCAGCAGGGGGAGAGACCCAGTACTTC. This gives the protein CASSAGGETQYF. The rearrangement links TRBV18 to TRBJ2-5, with 7 bases that match TRBD1. The V gene end was trimmed by 5 bases and the J gene end by 4 bases; junction bases not matched to a gene: 1. Germline CDR1 KGHSH, CDR2 LQKENI. The CDR3 has 12 amino acids.

The chain carries TRBV6-1 and TRBJ2-1; TRBD2 aligns across 7 bases. The germline gives CDR1 MNHNS, CDR2 SASEGT. The CDR3 loop spans 15 amino acids. V lost 3 bases and J lost 6; bases outside the gene matches: 8. In nucleotides, the CDR3 is TGTGCCAGCAGTGAGTGGCGGGAGTACGGCAATGAGCAGTTCTTC. Translated, it gives CASSEWREYGNEQFF.

The rearrangement links TRBV28 to TRBJ2-7; 12 nucleotides match TRBD2. This CDR3 comprises 18 residues. J gave up 0 bases and V 7 bases, and 13 bases lay outside the gene matches. Per germline, CDR1 MDHEN and CDR2 SYDVKM. CDR3 region: CASTSTSGSPRGSYEQYF. CDR3 sequence (DNA): TGTGCCAGCACCTCGACTAGCGGGAGTCCTAGGGGCTCCTACGAGCAGTACTTC.

V gene TRBV7-9 combines with J gene TRBJ1-1; no definite D call. Germline CDR1 and CDR2: SEHNR and FQNEAQ (reference sequence). This CDR3 region has 12 residues. Trimming removed 3 bases at V and 5 bases at J, with 7 bases between. CDR3 amino acids: CASSFQETEAFF. CDR3 DNA: TGTGCCAGCAGCTTCCAAGAAACTGAAGCTTTCTTT.

The chain joins TRBV4-1 to TRBJ2-1; no firm D call. The V and J ends lost 4 bases and 6 bases respectively, with 13 bases between them. The length of the CDR3 is 14 residues. Looked up from germline, CDR1 is MGHRA and CDR2 is YSYEKL. CDR3 in amino acids: CASSLGGSLNEQFF. The DNA of the CDR3 is TGCGCCAGCAGCCTCGGTGGGTCCCTCAATGAGCAGTTCTTC.

The chain carries TRBV2 and TRBJ1-3; the match to TRBD1 covers 9 bases. After removal of 3 bases from V and 4 bases from J, the junction contained 1 base not matched to a gene. CDR1 is SNHLY and CDR2 is FYNNEI in the germline V gene. This CDR3 spans 14 amino acids. The CDR3 is CASSEDRGGNTIYF. CDR3 sequence (DNA): TGTGCCAGCAGTGAGGACAGGGGCGGAAACACCATATATTTT.

The chain couples TRBV11-1 to TRBJ2-1, with 10 bases identical to TRBD1. V lost 0 bases and J lost 8; bases outside the gene matches: 4. Germline V gene sequence: CDR1 SGHAT, CDR2 FQDESV (reference sequence). The CDR3 spans 15 residues. Written as DNA, the CDR3 is TGTGCCAGCAGCTTAGCCGGGACAGGGGTTTATGAGCAGTTCTTC. As protein: CASSLAGTGVYEQFF.

The chain uses TRBV4-2 and TRBJ2-3; 9 bases map to TRBD2. V gave up 0 bases and J gave up 2 bases; unmatched junction bases: 9. This CDR3 contains 18 residues. Germline V CDR1 and CDR2: LGHNA, YNFKEQ. The CDR3, as DNA: TGTGCCAGCAGCCAAGAGGAGGCTAGCGGGGCGAACACAGATACGCAGTATTTT. Residues: CASSQEEASGANTDTQYF.

This sequence joins TRBV9 and TRBJ2-3; no definite D call. This CDR3 comprises 14 residues. In germline, CDR1 is SGDLS, CDR2 YYNGEE. V dropped 3 bases and J dropped 0 bases, with 8 bases sitting between them. CDR3 coding DNA: TGTGCCAGCAGCGCCTGGGCTAGCACAGATACGCAGTATTTT. It codes for CASSAWASTDTQYF. The full variable domain, in which reference TRBV9 and TRBJ2-3 provide the parts outside the CDR3, is DSGVTQTPKHLITATGQRVTLRCSPRSGDLSVYWYQQSLDQGLQFLIQYYNGEERAKGNILERFSAQQFPDLHSELNLSSLELGDSALYFCASSAWASTDTQYFGPGTRLTVL.

This chain uses TRBV6-6 with TRBJ1-5; 9 bases fit TRBD1. Trimming took 5 bases from V and 0 from J; bases not matched to a gene: 5. The germline V gene encodes CDR1 MNHNY and CDR2 SVGAGI (reference sequence). This CDR3 spans 16 amino acids. As DNA, the CDR3 is TGTGCCAGCAGTGCGGACAGGGGATTTAGCAATCAGCCCCAGCATTTT. Its protein product is CASSADRGFSNQPQHF.

The chain is built from TRBV9 and TRBJ2-7, with D possibly called TRBD1 or TRBD2 (5 bases each). CDR3 length: 16 residues. CDR1 and CDR2 (germline): SGDLS, YYNGEE. Deletions cut 0 bases from V and 0 bases from J, with 13 bases between. This chain's CDR3 is CASSVDGTLNSYEQYF. The CDR3 DNA sequence: TGTGCCAGCAGCGTAGATGGGACCCTAAACTCCTACGAGCAGTACTTC. Using reference TRBV9 and TRBJ2-7 for the parts outside the CDR3, the full variable domain is DSGVTQTPKHLITATGQRVTLRCSPRSGDLSVYWYQQSLDQGLQFLIQYYNGEERAKGNILERFSAQQFPDLHSELNLSSLELGDSALYFCASSVDGTLNSYEQYFGPGTRLTVT.

The chain joins TRBV6-5 to TRBJ1-5; D is undetermined. CDR3 length: 14 residues. Germline V lookup: CDR1 MNHEY, CDR2 SVGAGI. The germline V and J ends were trimmed by 8 bases and 3 bases, with 14 bases remaining between them. The CDR3 region has the DNA TGTGCCAGCGCGGTCGGACTCAACAATCAGCCCCAGCATTTT. Translating gives CASAVGLNNQPQHF.

The CDR3 loop is CASSHVAAPYEQYF. CDR3 nucleotide sequence: TGCGCCAGCAGCCACGTGGCGGCGCCCTACGAGCAGTACTTC. V and J are TRBV5-1 and TRBJ2-7, with D unresolved. CDR3 length: 14 residues. Germline V lookup: CDR1 SGHRS, CDR2 YFSETQ. V was pared by 4 bases and J by 2 bases, with 13 bases between. Together with reference TRBV5-1 and TRBJ2-7, the CDR3 gives the full variable domain: KAGVTQTPRYLIKTRGQQVTLSCSPISGHRSVSWYQQTPGQGLQFLFEYFSETQRNKGNFPGRFSGRQFSNSRSEMNVSTLELGDSALYLCASSHVAAPYEQYFGPGTRLTVT.

The genes are TRBV7-9 and TRBJ2-3; possible D gene TRBD1, 5 bases. The germline V gene encodes CDR1 SEHNR and CDR2 FQNEAQ (reference sequence). Between the trimmed V and J ends, which lost 3 bases and 10 bases, there was a span of 32 bases. The CDR3 runs to 19 residues. The CDR3 DNA reads TGTGCCAGCAGCTTGATGGAAGGGCCTTGGGGCGCTTTTGCCTTGGCGCAGTATTTT. It is translated as CASSLMEGPWGAFALAQYF.

This CDR3 is CASSSGLRGEQYF. For the CDR3, the DNA is TGTGCCAGCAGTTCAGGTCTGAGGGGAGAGCAGTACTTC. The chain links TRBV28 to TRBJ2-7, with D perhaps TRBD1 or TRBD2 (5 bases each). Germline V gives CDR1 MDHEN, CDR2 SYDVKM. CDR3 length equals 13 residues. Trimming removed 4 bases from V and 7 bases from J, with 14 bases in between.